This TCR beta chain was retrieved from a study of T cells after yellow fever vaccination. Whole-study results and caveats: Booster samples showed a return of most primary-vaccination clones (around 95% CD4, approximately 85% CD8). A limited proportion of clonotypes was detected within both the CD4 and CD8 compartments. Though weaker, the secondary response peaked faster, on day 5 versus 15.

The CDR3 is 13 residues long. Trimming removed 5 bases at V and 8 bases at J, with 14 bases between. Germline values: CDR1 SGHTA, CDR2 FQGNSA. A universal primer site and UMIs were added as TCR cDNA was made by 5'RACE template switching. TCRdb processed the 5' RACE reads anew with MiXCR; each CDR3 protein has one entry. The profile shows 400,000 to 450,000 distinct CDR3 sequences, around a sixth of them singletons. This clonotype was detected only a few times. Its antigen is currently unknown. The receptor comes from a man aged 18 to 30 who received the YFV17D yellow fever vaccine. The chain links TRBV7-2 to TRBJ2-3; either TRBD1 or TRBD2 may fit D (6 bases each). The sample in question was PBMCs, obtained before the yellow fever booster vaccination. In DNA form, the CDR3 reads TGTGCCAGCAGCGTTGGGGGGCGGGGTACGCAGTATTTT. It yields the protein CASSVGGRGTQYF.